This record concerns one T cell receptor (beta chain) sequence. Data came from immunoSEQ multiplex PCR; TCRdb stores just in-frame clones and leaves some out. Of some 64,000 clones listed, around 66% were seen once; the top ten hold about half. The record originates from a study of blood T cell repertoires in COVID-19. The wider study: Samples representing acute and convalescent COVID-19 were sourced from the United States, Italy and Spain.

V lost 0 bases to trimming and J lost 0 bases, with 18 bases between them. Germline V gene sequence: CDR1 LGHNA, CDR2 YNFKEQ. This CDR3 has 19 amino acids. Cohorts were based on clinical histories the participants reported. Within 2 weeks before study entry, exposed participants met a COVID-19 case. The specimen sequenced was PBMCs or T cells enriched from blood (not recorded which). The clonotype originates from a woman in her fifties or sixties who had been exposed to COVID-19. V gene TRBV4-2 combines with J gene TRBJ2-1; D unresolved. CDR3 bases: TGTGCCAGCAGCCAAGATGGTCTAAAGCGAACGAGCTCCTACAATGAGCAGTTCTTC. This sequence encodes CASSQDGLKRTSSYNEQFF.